This T cell receptor (beta chain) emerged from a study of OX40 agonist ivuxolimab in advanced cancers. Notes on the study in general: Expanded clones were, on average, more numerous in CD8+ T cells than in CD4+. At 0.1 to 3.0 mg/kg and by week 6, CD4+ and CD8+ T cells in the blood had expanded clonally.

V lost 0 bases to trimming and J lost 3 bases, with 9 bases between them. Germline V gene sequence: CDR1 SGHDT, CDR2 YYEEEE. CDR3 length: 14 amino acids. Sequencing was performed with immunoSEQ multiplex PCR; in TCRdb, only in-frame clones are kept and a portion is missing. The sample has roughly 24,000 clones; 80% to 85% are singletons. This clone was picked up a small number of times. What it binds is not known. This sequence joins TRBV5-6 and TRBJ1-2; D call uncertain. This TCR derives from an adult with an advanced solid tumor such as melanoma, head and neck, liver or kidney cancer. This specimen consisted of CD4+ or CD8+ T cells sorted from blood, obtained in a trial of the OX40 agonist ivuxolimab. The CDR3 sequence: CASSLEASDYGYTF. The CDR3 DNA sequence: TGTGCCAGCAGCTTGGAAGCCTCGGACTATGGCTACACCTTC.